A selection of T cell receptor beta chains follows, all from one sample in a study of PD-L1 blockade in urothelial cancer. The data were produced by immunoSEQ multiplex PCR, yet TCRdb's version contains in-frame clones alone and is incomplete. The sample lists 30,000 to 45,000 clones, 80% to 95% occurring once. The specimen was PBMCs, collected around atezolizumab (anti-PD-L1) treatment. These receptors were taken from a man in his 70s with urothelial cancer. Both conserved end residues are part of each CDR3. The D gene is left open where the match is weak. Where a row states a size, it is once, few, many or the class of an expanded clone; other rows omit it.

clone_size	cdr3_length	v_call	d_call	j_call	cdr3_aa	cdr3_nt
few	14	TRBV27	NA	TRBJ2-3	CASSLSPLTDTQYF	TGTGCCAGCAGTCTCTCTCCCCTTACAGATACGCAGTATTTT
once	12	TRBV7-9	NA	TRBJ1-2	CASSLHREGYTF	TGTGCCAGCAGCTTACACAGGGAAGGCTACACCTTC
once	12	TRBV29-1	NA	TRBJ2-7	CSAFTGNYEQYF	TGCAGCGCCTTTACAGGGAACTACGAGCAGTACTTC
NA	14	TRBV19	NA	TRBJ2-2	CASARTANTGELFF	TGTGCCAGCGCCCGGACAGCGAACACCGGGGAGCTGTTTTTT
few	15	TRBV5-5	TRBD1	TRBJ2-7	CASSLAGTGSYEQYF	TGTGCCAGCAGCTTGGCCGGGACAGGATCCTACGAGCAGTACTTC
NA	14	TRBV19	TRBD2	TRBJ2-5	CASSNLAGGETQYF	TGTGCCAGTAGTAACCTAGCGGGAGGGGAGACCCAGTACTTC
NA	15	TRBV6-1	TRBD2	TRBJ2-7	CASSEWTSGSYEQYF	TGTGCCAGCAGTGAATGGACTAGCGGATCCTACGAGCAGTACTTC
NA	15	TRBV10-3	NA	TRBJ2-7	CATPTPTWFEGEQYF	TGTGCCACCCCCACACCGACGTGGTTCGAGGGAGAGCAGTACTTC
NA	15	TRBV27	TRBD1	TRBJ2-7	CASSLTSGGRYEQYF	TGTGCCAGCAGTTTAACTTCAGGGGGACGCTACGAGCAGTACTTC
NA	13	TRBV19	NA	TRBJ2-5	CASSGPREETQYF	TGTGCCAGTAGCGGACCGAGGGAGGAGACCCAGTACTTC
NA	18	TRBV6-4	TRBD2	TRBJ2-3	CASSGVSGKRLGKNTQYF	TGTGCCAGCAGTGGCGTTAGCGGGAAAAGGCTGGGGAAAAATACGCAGTATTTT
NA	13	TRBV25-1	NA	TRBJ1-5	CASSGLGGQPQHF	TGTGCCAGCAGTGGACTAGGCGGTCAGCCCCAGCATTTT
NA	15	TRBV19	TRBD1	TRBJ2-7	CASSIVTDRGLEQYF	TGTGCCAGTAGTATAGTGACCGACAGGGGGCTCGAGCAGTACTTC
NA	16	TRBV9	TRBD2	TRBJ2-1	CASSVTGLAGGDEQFF	TGTGCCAGCAGCGTGACGGGACTAGCGGGAGGTGATGAGCAGTTCTTC
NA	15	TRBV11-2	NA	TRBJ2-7	CASSWGSGGAYEQYF	TGTGCCAGCAGCTGGGGGTCCGGCGGGGCCTACGAGCAGTACTTC
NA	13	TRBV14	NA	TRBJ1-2	CASSLVMNYGYTF	TGTGCCAGCAGCCTAGTGATGAACTATGGCTACACCTTC
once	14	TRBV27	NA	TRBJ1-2	CASSLSQGIVGYTF	TGTGCCAGCAGTTTATCCCAGGGAATAGTTGGCTACACCTTC
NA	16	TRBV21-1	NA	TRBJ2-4	CASSSRVGQTINIQYF	TGTGCCAGCAGCAGTAGGGTTGGACAGACCATAAACATTCAGTACTTC
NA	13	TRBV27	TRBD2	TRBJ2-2	CACRDYDTGELFF	TGTGCCTGCCGGGACTATGACACCGGGGAGCTGTTTTTT
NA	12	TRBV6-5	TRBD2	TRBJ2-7	CASSPGRDEQYF	TGTGCCAGCAGCCCGGGGAGGGACGAGCAGTACTTC
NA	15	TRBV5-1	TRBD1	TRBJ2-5	CASSSNGQGGETQYF	TGCGCCAGCAGCTCGAACGGACAGGGAGGAGAGACCCAGTACTTC
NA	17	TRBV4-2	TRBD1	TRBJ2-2	CASSQGAAGGTFRELFF	TGTGCCAGCAGCCAAGGGGCGGCAGGGGGAACATTTAGGGAGCTGTTTTTT
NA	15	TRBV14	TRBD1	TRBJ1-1	CASSPDPQGKTEAFF	TGTGCCAGCAGCCCAGACCCACAGGGGAAGACTGAAGCTTTCTTT
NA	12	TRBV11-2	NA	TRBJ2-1	CASSLGPNEQFF	TGTGCCAGCAGCTTAGGGCCCAATGAGCAGTTCTTC
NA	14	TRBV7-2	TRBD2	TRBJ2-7	CASTLPSGTYEQYF	TGTGCCAGCACCTTACCTAGCGGGACCTACGAGCAGTACTTC
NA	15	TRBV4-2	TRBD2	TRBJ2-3	CASSPGLGGGDTQYF	TGTGCCAGCAGCCCCGGTTTGGGGGGAGGGGATACGCAGTATTTT
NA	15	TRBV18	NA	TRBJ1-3	CASSPPNPSGNTIYF	TGTGCCAGCTCACCTCCCAATCCCTCTGGAAACACCATATATTTT
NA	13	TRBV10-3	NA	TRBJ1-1	CAISETGNTEAFF	TGTGCCATCAGTGAGACGGGGAACACTGAAGCTTTCTTT
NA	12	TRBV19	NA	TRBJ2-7	CASSIGSRWQYF	TGTGCCAGTAGTATAGGTTCTAGATGGCAGTACTTC
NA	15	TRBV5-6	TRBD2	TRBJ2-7	CASSSRGAFGYEQYF	TGTGCCAGCAGCTCGCGGGGGGCCTTCGGTTACGAGCAGTACTTC
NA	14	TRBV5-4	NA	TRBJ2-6	CASKRESGANVLTF	TGTGCCTCCAAAAGGGAGTCTGGGGCCAACGTCCTGACTTTC
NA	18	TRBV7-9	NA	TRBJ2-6	CASSLTPLFQAGANVLTF	TGTGCCAGCAGCTTGACACCCTTATTTCAAGCTGGGGCCAACGTCCTGACTTTC
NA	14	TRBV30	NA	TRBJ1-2	CASRPRNINYGYTF	TGTGCCTCGCGGCCCAGAAACATTAACTATGGCTACACCTTC
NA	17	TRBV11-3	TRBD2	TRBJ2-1	CASSLRRAGLQFSEQFF	TGTGCCAGCAGCTTAAGACGGGCGGGACTACAATTTAGTGAGCAGTTCTTC
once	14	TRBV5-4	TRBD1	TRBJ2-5	CASSLAGTGQTQYF	TGTGCCAGCAGCTTGGCGGGGACAGGGCAGACCCAGTACTTC
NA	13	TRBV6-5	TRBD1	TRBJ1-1	CASRFDRGTEAFF	TGTGCCAGCAGGTTCGACAGGGGCACTGAAGCTTTCTTT
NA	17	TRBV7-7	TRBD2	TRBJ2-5	CASSPGLAGAQVGTQYF	TGTGCCAGCAGCCCGGGACTAGCGGGAGCCCAAGTGGGGACCCAGTACTTC
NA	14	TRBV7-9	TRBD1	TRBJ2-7	CASSPGQGAYEQYF	TGTGCCAGCTCTCCGGGACAGGGGGCTTACGAGCAGTACTTC
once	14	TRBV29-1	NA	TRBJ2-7	CSVRIRDTAYEQYF	TGCAGCGTTAGAATCCGGGACACCGCCTACGAGCAGTACTTC
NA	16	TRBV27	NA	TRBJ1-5	CASSSTGRGSNQPQHF	TGTGCCAGCAGTTCGACAGGAAGGGGAAGCAATCAGCCCCAGCATTTT
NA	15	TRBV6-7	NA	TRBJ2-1	CASRIAGPYYNEQFF	TGTGCCAGCAGAATTGCGGGTCCCTACTACAATGAGCAGTTCTTC
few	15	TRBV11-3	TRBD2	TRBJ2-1	CASSSGVAGDNEQFF	TGTGCCAGCAGCAGTGGGGTAGCGGGGGACAATGAGCAGTTCTTC
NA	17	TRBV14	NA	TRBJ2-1	CASSPYGTSHGKNEQFF	TGTGCCAGCAGCCCTTACGGGACTTCTCACGGTAAGAATGAGCAGTTCTTC
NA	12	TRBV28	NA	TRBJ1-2	CASLGGNYGYTF	TGTGCCAGCCTTGGCGGGAACTATGGCTACACCTTC
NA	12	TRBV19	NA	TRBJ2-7	CASSSETYEQYF	TGTGCCAGTAGTAGCGAAACCTACGAGCAGTACTTC
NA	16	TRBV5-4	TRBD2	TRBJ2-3	CASSNAAGGVQDTQYF	TGTGCCAGCAGCAATGCAGCGGGGGGAGTACAAGATACGCAGTATTTT
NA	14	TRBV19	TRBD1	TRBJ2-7	CASSAGQVSYEQYF	TGTGCCAGTAGTGCGGGACAGGTCTCCTACGAGCAGTACTTC
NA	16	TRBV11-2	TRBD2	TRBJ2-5	CASSFSAILAAETQYF	TGTGCCAGCAGCTTTTCTGCTATCCTAGCGGCAGAGACCCAGTACTTC
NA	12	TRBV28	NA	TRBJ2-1	CASSFWANEQFF	TGTGCCAGCAGTTTCTGGGCGAATGAGCAGTTCTTC